This T cell receptor (beta chain) appears in the sequencing data of a study of blood T cell repertoires in COVID-19. Germline CDR1 reads MGHDK; CDR2 reads SYGVNS. J gave up 2 bases and V 4 bases, and 5 bases lay outside the gene matches. The CDR3 loop spans 15 amino acids. This clone appeared a single time. Data came from immunoSEQ multiplex PCR; TCRdb stores just in-frame clones and leaves some out. This table holds approximately 86,000 clones, approximately 90% found once. The sequenced material came from peripheral blood. This chain connects TRBV25-1 to TRBJ2-5, with 9 bases fitting TRBD1. The clonotype was recovered from a man aged 45-65 years with acute or convalescent COVID-19. The CDR3 coding sequence is TGTGCCAGCAGTGTCGGGACAGGGCTGCAAGAGACCCAGTACTTC. Translating gives CASSVGTGLQETQYF.